A selection of T cell receptor beta chains follows, all from one sample in a study of T cells in Graves' hyperthyroidism and ophthalmopathy. TCRdb re-called the multiplex PCR reads with MiXCR, one entry per CDR3 protein. The table shows about 480,000 distinct CDR3 sequences, with roughly 14% occurring only once. The specimen sequenced was blood. Receptors originate from a woman aged 18-29 years with Graves' hyperthyroidism. CDR3s include the opening cysteine and the closing phenylalanine or tryptophan. The D gene is left open where the match is weak. Some rows mark clone size as missing; the rest say once, few, many or name a class of expanded clone.

>TRBD1|TRBV5-6|TRBJ2-6|NA
CASSLAGTGGSAGANVLTF
TGTGCCAGCAGCTTGGCGGGTACAGGGGGCTCGGCTGGGGCCAACGTCCTGACTTTC
>NA|TRBV30|TRBJ2-1|many
CAWNSRRGGGDNEQFF
TGTGCCTGGAATTCTCGTCGCGGAGGGGGCGACAATGAGCAGTTCTTC
>NA|TRBV30|TRBJ1-5|NA
CAWSLGNHQPQHF
TGTGCCTGGAGTTTAGGGAATCATCAGCCCCAGCATTTT
>NA|TRBV24-1|TRBJ1-5|many
CATSDSDSSHQPQHF
TGTGCCACCAGTGATTCGGACAGTTCTCATCAGCCCCAGCATTTT
>NA|TRBV7-2|TRBJ2-7|NA
CASSVTVSQGEQYF
TGTGCCAGCAGCGTAACAGTATCCCAAGGCGAGCAGTACTTC
>TRBD2|TRBV20-1|TRBJ2-1|many
CSATGLAGSYNEQFF
TGCAGTGCTACAGGACTAGCGGGCTCCTACAATGAGCAGTTCTTC
>TRBD1|TRBV12-3/TRBV12-4|TRBJ2-7|many
CASSPRTGAPYEQYF
TGTGCCAGCAGTCCCCGGACAGGGGCCCCCTACGAGCAGTACTTC
>TRBD1|TRBV20-1|TRBJ2-1|NA
CSAPLRQGFSYNEQFF
TGCAGTGCACCGCTACGACAGGGTTTTTCCTACAATGAGCAGTTCTTC
>TRBD1|TRBV10-1|TRBJ1-1|NA
CASAGQMNTEAFF
TGCGCCAGCGCGGGACAGATGAACACTGAAGCTTTCTTT
>NA|TRBV2|TRBJ2-7|many
CASEDRLLRYEQYF
TGTGCCAGTGAGGACAGACTTTTGCGCTACGAGCAGTACTTC
>NA|TRBV18|TRBJ2-7|many
CASSPRTDPYEQYF
TGTGCCAGCTCACCAAGGACGGATCCCTACGAGCAGTACTTC
>NA|TRBV14|TRBJ2-6|many
CASSQSFGANVLTF
TGTGCCAGCAGCCAGTCGTTTGGGGCCAACGTCCTGACTTTC
>NA|TRBV4-1|TRBJ1-5|NA
CASSPIGVDQPQHF
TGCGCCAGCAGCCCGATCGGCGTAGATCAGCCCCAGCATTTT
>NA|TRBV25-1|TRBJ1-1|NA
CASSELGGEAFF
TGTGCCAGCAGTGAATTGGGGGGTGAAGCTTTCTTT
>NA|TRBV6-1|TRBJ1-1|many
CASSERAPALKSFF
TGTGCCAGCAGTGAACGGGCTCCAGCCCTGAAGTCTTTCTTT
>NA|TRBV19|TRBJ2-6|NA
CASRTPGTRDAYSGANVLTF
TGTGCCAGTAGAACTCCCGGGACCAGGGACGCCTACTCTGGGGCCAACGTCCTGACTTTC
>NA|TRBV11-2|TRBJ2-5|NA
CASSLARSSKGAQYF
TGTGCCAGCAGCTTAGCTAGGTCCTCTAAGGGGGCCCAGTACTTC
>TRBD1|TRBV6-1|TRBJ1-1|many
CASRTVGTGGLMAEAFF
TGTGCCAGCAGGACGGTCGGGACAGGGGGCCTCATGGCAGAAGCTTTCTTT
>NA|TRBV12-3/TRBV12-4|TRBJ1-1|many
CASSRTGRMNTEAFF
TGTGCCAGCAGTCGGACGGGACGGATGAACACTGAAGCTTTCTTT
>NA|TRBV12-3/TRBV12-4|TRBJ2-1|many
CASSSNWGFVQFF
TGTGCCAGCAGTTCGAACTGGGGATTCGTGCAGTTCTTC
>NA|TRBV5-1|TRBJ1-2|many
CASSLDRVSYGYTF
TGCGCCAGCAGCTTGGACAGGGTATCGTATGGCTACACCTTC
>TRBD1|TRBV6-1|TRBJ2-2|NA
CASRGTGGRTGELFF
TGTGCCAGCAGGGGGACAGGGGGCCGTACCGGGGAGCTGTTTTTT
>NA|TRBV7-3|TRBJ2-3|many
CASSGLGELVDTQYF
TGTGCCAGCAGCGGGCTGGGGGAACTGGTAGATACGCAGTATTTT
>TRBD2|TRBV5-1|TRBJ2-1|few
CASSFRASGYNEQFF
TGCGCCAGCAGCTTTCGGGCTAGCGGTTACAATGAGCAGTTCTTC
>NA|TRBV30|TRBJ1-5|many
CAWSGTSNQPQHF
TGTGCCTGGAGTGGGACCTCCAATCAGCCCCAGCATTTT
>NA|TRBV5-1|TRBJ1-1|NA
CASSPVGMYTEAFF
TGCGCCAGCAGCCCAGTAGGGATGTACACTGAAGCTTTCTTT
>NA|TRBV10-3|TRBJ2-1|many
CAIRAGGYNEQFF
TGTGCCATCAGGGCTGGGGGCTACAATGAGCAGTTCTTC
>NA|TRBV9|TRBJ2-2|NA
CASSVGVAVAGELFF
TGTGCCAGCAGCGTAGGGGTAGCGGTAGCCGGGGAGCTGTTTTTT
>TRBD1|TRBV5-1|TRBJ2-7|NA
CASSLGQGASYEQYF
TGCGCCAGCAGCTTGGGGCAGGGGGCCTCCTACGAGCAGTACTTC
>NA|TRBV15|TRBJ2-5|many
CATSRDRAVSLRPPESETQYF
TGTGCCACCAGCAGAGATCGAGCTGTGTCGTTGAGACCGCCAGAATCGGAGACCCAGTACTTC
>NA|TRBV4-1|TRBJ1-1|few
CASSQGEGTEAFF
TGCGCCAGCAGCCAAGGGGAGGGGACTGAAGCTTTCTTT
>TRBD2|TRBV6-1|TRBJ2-1|many
CASSSELAAYYNEQFF
TGTGCCAGCAGTTCAGAACTAGCGGCCTATTACAATGAGCAGTTCTTC
>NA|TRBV25-1|TRBJ2-1|many
CASSKLMTGAHPAEQFF
TGTGCCAGCAGTAAACTTATGACCGGGGCCCACCCGGCTGAGCAGTTCTTC
>NA|TRBV6-1|TRBJ1-5|many
CASSTRQNQPQHF
TGTGCCAGCAGTACGCGACAAAATCAGCCCCAGCATTTT
>TRBD1|TRBV12-3/TRBV12-4|TRBJ1-1|many
CASSQRTGKNTEAFF
TGTGCCAGCAGTCAGAGGACAGGCAAGAACACTGAAGCTTTCTTT
>NA|TRBV30|TRBJ2-1|many
CAWSVGQDDEQFF
TGTGCCTGGAGTGTGGGTCAGGATGATGAGCAGTTCTTC
>NA|TRBV19|TRBJ1-5|few
CASSIDTGYNQPQHF
TGTGCCAGTAGTATAGATACAGGGTACAATCAGCCCCAGCATTTT
>NA|TRBV10-3|TRBJ2-1|many
CATGTLYNEQFF
TGTGCCACCGGGACTTTGTACAATGAGCAGTTCTTC
>TRBD2|TRBV13|TRBJ2-4|NA
CASSEGTRGDIQYF
TGTGCCAGCAGCGAGGGGACTAGGGGGGACATTCAGTACTTC
>NA|TRBV2|TRBJ1-2|many
CASSQGVTGYGYTF
TGTGCCAGCAGTCAGGGCGTTACGGGCTATGGCTACACCTTC
>NA|TRBV7-9|TRBJ1-1|many
CASSFYRLNTEAFF
TGTGCCAGCAGCTTCTACCGGTTGAACACTGAAGCTTTCTTT
>TRBD2|TRBV3-1|TRBJ2-1|many
CASSRWASSGRVDEQFF
TGTGCCAGCAGCCGTTGGGCGAGTAGCGGGAGAGTGGATGAGCAGTTCTTC